This T cell receptor (beta chain) was sequenced during a study of blood T cells in healthy people across ages. Overall study results and limits: Underestimates were what the diversity estimates from one million T cells were considered to be.

Through a sample-barcoded 5' primer and a J-beta primer mix, a second PCR was run for 7 to 11 cycles. MiXCR was run by TCRdb on the 5' RACE reads, yielding one entry per CDR3 protein. The data hold 750,000 or so distinct CDR3 sequences, with 20% to 30% observed a single time. Notes on this clonotype: Antigen specificity is unknown.

With 5 bases removed from V and 5 bases from J, the gap between germline ends came to 10 bases. This CDR3 spans 13 amino acids. Germline V gene lookup returns CDR1 SGHRS and CDR2 YFSETQ. This sample also belongs to another study, concerning T cells of mothers and their children. That report adds: Not a single persistent microchimeric T cell clone was detected.

This clonotype was sampled from a boy between 5 and 17 years old in good health. The chain employs TRBV5-1 and TRBJ2-2, with a tentative D call TRBD2 (5 bases). The specimen was blood. CDR3 protein: CASRPLATGELFF. The CDR3 DNA sequence: TGCGCCAGCAGACCTCTAGCTACCGGGGAGCTGTTTTTT.